The 8 T cell receptor delta chains reported below all come from one sample, sequenced in a study of gamma-delta T cells after stem cell transplantation. TCRdb applied CATT to the RT-PCR reads for clone calling. The top ten clones hold under 35% of a sample with about 1,400 delta-chain clones, around 13% of them seen once. Sequencing was carried out using gamma-delta T cells. The receptors stem from a human donor. It is not recorded whose cells these are; they may come from a transplant donor.

This clone was counted only a few times. This is likely an artifact of a read error, given a far larger clone one base away. Other DNA sequences in this specimen translate into the identical CDR3. This rearrangement joins TRDV2 to TRDJ1; D unresolved. This CDR3 spans 15 amino acids. CDR1 GEAIGNYY and CDR2 EKD come from the germline V gene. Trimming pared 0 bases from V and 8 bases from J, leaving 18 bases between. In DNA, the CDR3 is TGTGCCTGTGACACCGTCGAGCGTGATCCGTCCAAACTCATCTTT. It yields the protein CACDTVERDPSKLIF.

This clone was counted a few times. It differs at one base from a far larger clone, so likely a read error. The sample carries other DNA sequences with the same CDR3. The chain couples TRDV2 to TRDJ1; 9 nucleotides line up with TRDD3. Looked up from germline, CDR1 is GEAIGNYY and CDR2 is EKD. The CDR3 is made up of 19 amino acids. Unmatched junction bases numbered 20, after V lost 7 bases and J lost 0 bases. CDR3 bases: TGTGCCTGCGAGATTCTTACGAGGAGGGGATACGAGGACACCGATAAACTCATCTTT. Its translation: CACEILTRRGYEDTDKLIF.

This clone was counted only a few times. A far larger clone is off by one base, so a read error is likely. CDR3: CACNGLGENKLIF. CDR3 nucleotide sequence: TGTGCCTGTAACGGACTGGGGGAGAATAAACTCATCTTT. The J gene is TRDJ1, the V gene TRDV2; 9 positions match TRDD3. The CDR3 has 13 residues. Looked up from germline, CDR1 is GEAIGNYY and CDR2 is EKD. Trimming at V came to 6 bases and at J to 6 bases, leaving 7 bases not matched to a gene.

V is TRDV2 and J is TRDJ1, with a weak D call TRDD3 (7 bases). The CDR3 totals 17 residues. Germline-derived CDR1 and CDR2 are GEAIGNYY and EKD. Trimming took 3 bases from V and 1 from J, leaving 20 bases between them. CDR3 sequence reads: CACDPVLLGNITDKLIF. The CDR3 bases are TGTGCCTGTGACCCGGTCCTACTGGGGAACATCACCGATAAACTCATCTTT.

Relative to its sample, this clone is medium-sized. The rearrangement links TRDV2 to TRDJ1; D possibly corresponds to TRDD3 (6 bases). The germline V gene encodes CDR1 GEAIGNYY and CDR2 EKD. The CDR3 length is 22 residues. Trimming removed 0 bases at V and 2 bases at J, with 33 bases between. The CDR3, as DNA: TGTGCCTGTGACACCGTTCCGCTTACGGGTAGGGGGAACCAAAACCCGACCGATAAACTCATCTTT. This sequence encodes CACDTVPLTGRGNQNPTDKLIF.

This clone was counted only a few times. A far larger clone is a single base away, which makes a read error likely. The V gene is TRDV2, the J gene TRDJ1; perhaps D is TRDD2 or TRDD3 (6 bases each). V was clipped by 0 bases and J by 5 bases, with 36 bases between them. CDR3 size: 22 residues. Per germline, CDR1 GEAIGNYY and CDR2 EKD. CDR3 nucleotides: TGTGCCTGTGACACCGTCTCCTACAGTGGTTTCGGTACTGGGAGATACTGGGATAAACTCATCTTT. Amino acids: CACDTVSYSGFGTGRYWDKLIF.

Details on this clone: TCRdb's protein, taken from a much larger clone, differs from this DNA's translation at residue 16, likely owing to a read error; the protein displayed comes from the DNA. V gene TRDV2 combines with J gene TRDJ1; 13 bases fit TRDD3. This CDR3 region has 19 residues. Looked up from germline, CDR1 is GEAIGNYY and CDR2 is EKD. CDR3: CACDSVLGDTLVTTDTLIF. CDR3 bases: TGTGCCTGTGACTCCGTACTGGGGGATACGCTGGTTACCACCGATACACTCATCTTT.

A note on this clone: TCRdb assigns this DNA the protein of a much larger clone, which departs from its translation at residue 4; this likely reflects a read error, and the protein shown comes from translating the DNA. J is TRDJ1 and V is TRDV2; TRDD3 matches at 11 bases. V lost 5 bases, J lost 1 base, and 20 bases stayed unmatched. The CDR3 is 20 residues long. Per germline, CDR1 GEAIGNYY and CDR2 EKD. CDR3 loop: CACGLMSAGLGDTSTDKLIF. The CDR3 DNA sequence: TGTGCCTGTGGCTTGATGTCGGCGGGGCTGGGGGATACATCCACCGATAAACTCATCTTT.